This TCR beta chain was identified during a study of a mutant IDH1 vaccine in newly diagnosed glioma. Looking at the study overall: The start of vaccination came 4-6 weeks after radiotherapy alone, or with temozolomide cycles. A roughly 62% male, approximately 38% female split and a mean age of about 40 years characterized treated patients. The study's findings and limits: Pseudoprogression looked unconnected to shifts in top peripheral T cell clonotypes.

As regards this clone: Its antigen is not identified.

Described time point: week 11, during vaccination. The vaccine gave 300 ug of a 20-mer mutant IDH1 peptide subcutaneously per dose. V lost 4 bases, J lost 2 bases, and 7 bases stayed unmatched. CDR3 size: 16 residues. Germline V gene data show CDR1 as SGDLS and CDR2 as YYNGEE. Using immunoSEQ multiplex PCR, the repertoire was profiled, and TCRdb retains in-frame clones only, with some absent. Among 25,000 to 35,000 clones listed, around 87% were seen once. This receptor was taken from a man aged 18 to 29 with glioma. The sequenced sample was PBMCs, obtained from a glioma patient whose treatment included an IDH1 peptide vaccine. V usage is TRBV9 and J usage is TRBJ2-1; 9 positions agree with TRBD1. CDR3 bases: TGTGCCAGCAGCCCCCGGGACAGGGACCCCTACAATGAGCAGTTCTTC. The encoded protein is CASSPRDRDPYNEQFF.